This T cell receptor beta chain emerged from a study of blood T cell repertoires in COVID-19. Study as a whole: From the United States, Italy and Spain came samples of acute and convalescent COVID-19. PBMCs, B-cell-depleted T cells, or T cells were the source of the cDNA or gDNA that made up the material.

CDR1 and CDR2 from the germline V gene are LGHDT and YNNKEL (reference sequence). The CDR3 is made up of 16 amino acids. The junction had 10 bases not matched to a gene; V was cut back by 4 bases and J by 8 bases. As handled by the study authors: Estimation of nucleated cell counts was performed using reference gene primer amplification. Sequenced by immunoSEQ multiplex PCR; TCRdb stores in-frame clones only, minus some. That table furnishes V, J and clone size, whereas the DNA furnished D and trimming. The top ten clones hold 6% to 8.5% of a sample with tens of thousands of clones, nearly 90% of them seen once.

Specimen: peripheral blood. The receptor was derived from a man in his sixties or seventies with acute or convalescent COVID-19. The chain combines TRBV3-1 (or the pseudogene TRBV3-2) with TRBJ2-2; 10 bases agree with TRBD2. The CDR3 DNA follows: TGTGCCAGCAGCCCCCGGGCTAGCGGGAGAGCTGGGGAGCTGTTTTTT. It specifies CASSPRASGRAGELFF.